The 25 T cell receptor beta chains below were found in one sample sequenced in a study of identical twins. Each CDR3 protein gets one entry after TCRdb re-called the 5' RACE reads with MiXCR. The table includes over 550,000 distinct CDR3 sequences, about 7.6% detected once. These data are also associated with another study on yellow fever vaccine responses in identical twins.

Sequences were obtained from PBMCs. These receptors were collected from a woman aged 18-30 years in good health.

This clonotype has ten or more counts. This sequence joins TRBV5-1 and TRBJ2-5; D uncertain. The CDR3 is made up of 14 amino acids. Germline V lookup: CDR1 SGHRS, CDR2 YFSETQ. V lost 4 bases and J lost 2, with 12 bases in between. This chain's CDR3 is CASSPGRRQETQYF. The CDR3 DNA is TGCGCCAGCAGCCCTGGTAGAAGGCAAGAGACCCAGTACTTC.

The J gene is TRBJ2-5, the V gene TRBV20-1; 10 nucleotides line up with TRBD1. CDR1 and CDR2 from the germline V gene are DFQATT and SNEGSKA (reference sequence). Unmatched junction bases numbered 9, after V lost 3 bases and J lost 5 bases. This CDR3 is built from 15 residues. CDR3 region: CSARTGTGASETQYF. The CDR3 DNA follows: TGCAGTGCTAGGACCGGGACAGGGGCTTCGGAGACCCAGTACTTC.

This clonotype occurred many times. V gene TRBV29-1 combines with J gene TRBJ2-2, with D possibly being TRBD1 (5 bases). V lost 8 bases, J lost 4 bases, and 14 bases lay in between. Germline V lookup: CDR1 SQVTM, CDR2 ANQGSEA. This CDR3 spans 13 amino acids. This CDR3 reads CSNRSWSTGELFF. In DNA form, the CDR3 reads TGCAGCAACAGGAGTTGGAGCACCGGGGAGCTGTTTTTT.

The table lists this clonotype with a count of one. The rearrangement uses TRBV20-1 and TRBJ2-7, with 7 bases identical to TRBD1. Trimming took 4 bases from V and 2 from J; bases not matched to a gene: 5. This CDR3 contains 13 residues. CDR1 is DFQATT, CDR2 SNEGSKA, per germline (reference sequence). For the CDR3, the DNA is TGCAGTGCTACGAAGACAGGGCCCTACGAGCAGTACGTC. Encoded protein: CSATKTGPYEQYV.

V usage is TRBV27 and J usage is TRBJ1-1; D is unclear. With 4 bases removed from V and 1 base from J, the gap between germline ends came to 10 bases. This CDR3 region has 14 residues. Germline CDR1 is MNHEY and CDR2 is SMNVEV (reference sequence). The CDR3: CASSYLGANTEAFF. The CDR3 DNA reads TGTGCCAGCAGTTACCTAGGTGCGAACACTGAAGCTTTCTTT.

This clonotype was counted a few times. The CDR3 DNA reads as TGTGCCAGCAGCCTCCTGACTAGCGGGAGTGCAGATACGCAGTATTTT. Translated, it gives CASSLLTSGSADTQYF. V gene TRBV11-2 combines with J gene TRBJ2-3; TRBD2 matches at 12 bases. The CDR3 loop spans 16 amino acids. Trimming cost V 5 bases and J 4 bases; bases outside gene matches: 7. Germline V gene sequence: CDR1 SGHAT, CDR2 FQNNGV. The full variable domain, rest sourced from reference TRBV11-2 and TRBJ2-3, is EAGVAQSPRYKIIEKRQSVAFWCNPISGHATLYWYQQILGQGPKLLIQFQNNGVVDDSQLPKDRFSAERLKGVDSTLKIQPAKLEDSAVYLCASSLLTSGSADTQYFGPGTRLTVL.

The chain combines TRBV19 with TRBJ2-7; D is possibly TRBD2 (6 bases). The CDR3 consists of 14 residues. Trimming left V 3 bases short and J 2 bases short, with 11 bases between. CDR1 is LNHDA and CDR2 is SQIVND in the germline V gene (reference sequence). CDR3 region: CASSIPGSTYEQYF. The CDR3, as DNA: TGTGCCAGTAGTATTCCCGGGAGCACCTACGAGCAGTACTTC.

This chain joins TRBV5-1 and TRBJ1-4, with 10 bases matching TRBD1. The CDR3 has 15 residues. Germline loops: CDR1 SGHRS, CDR2 YFSETQ. With V trimmed by 3 bases and J by 7 bases, 6 bases remained unmatched. The CDR3 nucleotides read TGCGCCAGCAGCTCGGGGACAGGGGCTGGTGAAAAACTGTTTTTT. It encodes CASSSGTGAGEKLFF. The variable domain in full, with the rest retrieved from reference TRBV5-1 and TRBJ1-4, is KAGVTQTPRYLIKTRGQQVTLSCSPISGHRSVSWYQQTPGQGLQFLFEYFSETQRNKGNFPGRFSGRQFSNSRSEMNVSTLELGDSALYLCASSSGTGAGEKLFFGSGTQLSVL.

V gene TRBV6-5 combines with J gene TRBJ2-2; possibly TRBD2 for D (5 bases). Looked up from germline, CDR1 is MNHEY and CDR2 is SVGAGI. The length of the CDR3 is 18 residues. V lost 2 bases to trimming and J lost 5 bases, with 21 bases between them. The CDR3 spells CASSYIPLFGVGTGELFF. CDR3 DNA sequence: TGTGCCAGCAGTTACATACCCTTGTTCGGGGTCGGGACCGGGGAGCTGTTTTTT.

The chain combines TRBV24-1 with TRBJ2-1, with D possibly being TRBD2 (5 bases). Germline assignment: CDR1 KGHDR and CDR2 SFDVKD. The V end was cut by 5 bases, the J end by 0 bases, with 13 bases between. The CDR3 sequence is 16 residues long. CDR3 protein: CATSGTRSGSYNEQFF. The CDR3 nucleotides read TGTGCCACCAGTGGAACCCGAAGCGGCTCCTACAATGAGCAGTTCTTC.

This clonotype was counted many times. This chain links TRBV4-1 with TRBJ2-5, with 11 bases identical to TRBD2. The V gene end was trimmed by 4 bases and the J gene end by 0 bases; junction bases not matched to a gene: 10. The CDR3 runs 18 residues. Per the germline V gene, CDR1 is MGHRA and CDR2 is YSYEKL. CDR3 sequence reads: CASSRSLAGGSYQETQYF. CDR3 DNA sequence: TGCGCCAGCAGCCGGTCCCTAGCGGGGGGCTCGTACCAAGAGACCCAGTACTTC.

This clonotype was observed at least ten times. The junction differs from germline at one of its ends, possibly a read error. The chain combines TRBV6-1 with TRBJ1-4; no firm D call. The CDR3 extends over 14 amino acids. Germline CDR1 and CDR2: MNHNS and SASEGT. The CDR3 protein is CASSDGSTNEKLFF. CDR3 nucleotides: TGCGCCAGCAGTGACGGATCAACTAATGAAAAACTGTTTTTT.

This clonotype was seen a few times. CDR3: CASSYRLGGPTDTEAFF. CDR3 coding DNA: TGTGCCAGCAGTTACCGGCTGGGGGGCCCGACCGACACTGAAGCTTTCTTT. V and J are TRBV28 and TRBJ1-1; tentative D call: TRBD1 (6 bases). V dropped 4 bases and J dropped 3 bases, with 21 bases sitting between them. The CDR3 contains 17 residues. Germline lookup yields CDR1 MDHEN and CDR2 SYDVKM.

This clonotype was counted only a few times. The chain has TRBV20-1 and TRBJ2-3; the match to TRBD2 covers 9 bases. Germline V CDR1 and CDR2: DFQATT, SNEGSKA (reference sequence). Germline trimming cut 3 bases from V and 2 bases from J; bases unmatched to any gene: 12. The CDR3 has 17 residues. Here the CDR3 DNA reads TGCAGTGCTAGTGGGGTAGTAGCGGGAGATAACACAGATACGCAGTATTTT. Protein sequence: CSASGVVAGDNTDTQYF.

Only one count was recorded for this clonotype. The V call is TRBV20-1, the J call TRBJ2-5; 8 nucleotides match TRBD1. V dropped 1 base and J dropped 2; count of bases not matched to a gene: 9. Per germline, CDR1 DFQATT and CDR2 SNEGSKA (reference sequence). The CDR3 is 16 residues long. Written as DNA, the CDR3 is TGCAGTGCTAGAGTTCCGGAGACAGGGGCGCAAGAGACCCAGTACTTC. It specifies CSARVPETGAQETQYF.

This clonotype turned up a few times. The V and J genes are TRBV28 and TRBJ1-6, with 9 bases identical to TRBD1. The CDR3 totals 15 residues. Germline CDR1 MDHEN, CDR2 SYDVKM. The junction had 7 bases not matched to a gene; V was cut back by 5 bases and J by 8 bases. DNA for the CDR3: TGTGCCAGCAGTCCAGGGACAGGGCTATATTCACCCCTCCACTTT. This encodes CASSPGTGLYSPLHF.

This clonotype was counted between two and nine times. The chain links TRBV29-1 to TRBJ2-7; D call uncertain. CDR1 and CDR2 from the germline V gene are SQVTM and ANQGSEA. The V end was cut by 8 bases, the J end by 4 bases, with 12 bases between. The CDR3 runs 11 residues. In nucleotides, the CDR3 is TGCAGCACCCTTTGGGGATACGAGCAGTACTTC. Translation: CSTLWGYEQYF.

This clonotype has just a few counts. The chain has TRBV7-9 and TRBJ2-7, with TRBD2 identical over 9 bases. The CDR3 runs 15 residues. The V and J ends lost 1 base and 3 bases, in that order; junction bases with no gene match: 4. The germline CDR1 and CDR2 sequences are SEHNR and FQNEAQ (reference sequence). In DNA form, the CDR3 reads TGTGCCAGCAGCTTAGGCAGCGGGGGGCTCTACGAGCAGTACGTC. Translated, it gives CASSLGSGGLYEQYV.

In this sample, this clonotype turned up a few times. The chain is built from TRBV7-9 and TRBJ2-5; D perhaps matches TRBD1 (5 bases). Trimming shortened V by 6 bases and J by 1 base, and 18 bases separated the two germline ends. This CDR3 has 16 amino acids. Germline V gives CDR1 SEHNR, CDR2 FQNEAQ (reference sequence). The CDR3 bases are TGTGCCAGCAGTCGCGGACAAACGACCACCCAAGAGACCCAGTACTTC. This translates into CASSRGQTTTQETQYF. Variable domain in full (rest from reference TRBV7-9 and TRBJ2-5): DTGVSQNPRHKITKRGQNVTFRCDPISEHNRLYWYRQTLGQGPEFLTYFQNEAQLEKSRLLSDRFSAERPKGSFSTLEIQRTEQGDSAMYLCASSRGQTTTQETQYFGPGTRLLVL.

This chain uses TRBV27 with TRBJ2-5; D may be TRBD1 or TRBD2 (5 bases each). V was clipped by 9 bases and J by 5 bases, with 16 bases between them. The CDR3 has 13 amino acids. Germline CDR1 MNHEY, CDR2 SMNVEV (reference sequence). DNA for the CDR3: TGTGCCAGTCGACGGGGCCCGGGGGAGACCCAGTACTTC. This codes for CASRRGPGETQYF.

Only a few counts were recorded for this clonotype. CDR3 region: CSAPSEGFSSEQYF. For the CDR3, the DNA is TGCAGTGCTCCCTCTGAGGGCTTCTCATCCGAGCAGTACTTC. V usage is TRBV20-1 and J usage is TRBJ2-7; tentatively, D is TRBD2 (5 bases). V was trimmed by 5 bases and J by 6 bases, leaving 20 bases between them. CDR1 is DFQATT and CDR2 is SNEGSKA in the germline V gene (reference sequence). The CDR3 has 14 amino acids.

The chain combines TRBV20-1 with TRBJ2-1, with D possibly matching TRBD2 (5 bases). V lost 3 bases to trimming and J lost 0 bases, with 15 bases between them. The CDR3 is 16 amino acids. Germline CDR1 DFQATT, CDR2 SNEGSKA (reference sequence). Here the CDR3 reads CSARPSTGSSYNEQFF. Written as DNA, the CDR3 is TGCAGTGCTAGGCCCTCCACGGGGAGCTCCTACAATGAGCAGTTCTTC.

The chain couples TRBV20-1 to TRBJ1-5; 8 bases align to TRBD1. V was pared by 0 bases and J by 6 bases, with 10 bases of the junction left unmatched. This CDR3 spans 16 amino acids. The V gene's germline CDR1 is DFQATT and CDR2 SNEGSKA (reference sequence). For the CDR3, the DNA is TGCAGTGCTAGAGAAGATAACAGGGGGTTTGTTCAGCCCCAGCATTTT. This encodes CSAREDNRGFVQPQHF.

Remarks on this clonotype: The junction departs from the called germline gene at one end, perhaps through a read error. The rearrangement joins TRBV5-1 to TRBJ1-1, with D possibly being TRBD1 (6 bases). In germline, CDR1 is SGHRS, CDR2 YFSETQ. The CDR3 has 14 residues. The CDR3 here is CASSLEGGNTQAFF. Here the CDR3 DNA reads TGCGCCAGCAGCTTGGAGGGGGGTAACACTCAAGCTTTCTTT.

In this sample, this clonotype turned up many times. The V gene is TRBV29-1, the J gene TRBJ2-4, with D perhaps matching TRBD2 (6 bases). The V end lost 3 bases, the J end lost 8 bases, and 8 bases lay between the germline ends. The CDR3 is 11 amino acids. CDR1 is SQVTM, CDR2 ANQGSEA, per germline. The CDR3 is CSVDREDIQYF. Here the CDR3 DNA reads TGCAGCGTTGACAGGGAGGACATTCAGTACTTC.